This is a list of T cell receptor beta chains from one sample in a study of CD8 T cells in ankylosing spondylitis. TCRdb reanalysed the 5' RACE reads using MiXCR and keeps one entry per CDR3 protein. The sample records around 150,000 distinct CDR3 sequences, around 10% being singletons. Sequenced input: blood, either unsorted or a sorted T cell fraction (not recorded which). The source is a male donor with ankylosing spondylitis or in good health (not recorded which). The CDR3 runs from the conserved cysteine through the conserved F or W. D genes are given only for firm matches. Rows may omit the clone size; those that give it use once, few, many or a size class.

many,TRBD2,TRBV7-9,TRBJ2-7,TGCGCCAGCAGCTCCTCTAGCGGTTCCTACGAGCAGTACTTC,CASSSSSGSYEQYF
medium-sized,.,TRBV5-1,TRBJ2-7,TGCGCCAGCAGCTTAAGCCTGCCTTGGGAGCAGTACTTC,CASSLSLPWEQYF
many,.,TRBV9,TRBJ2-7,TGTGCCAGCAGCGTAGCCCTGGGGGAGCAGTACTTC,CASSVALGEQYF
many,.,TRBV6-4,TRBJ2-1,TGTGCCAGCAGTGGGTCAGGGATGGGTTTCGGGGAGCAGTTCTTC,CASSGSGMGFGEQFF
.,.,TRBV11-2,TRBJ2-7,TGTGCCAGCAGCTTATCTCTCGAGGCCCACTACGAGCAGTACTTC,CASSLSLEAHYEQYF
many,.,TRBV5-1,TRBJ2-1,TGCGCCAGCAGCGCCCAACTAGATAGGAATGAGCAGTTCTTC,CASSAQLDRNEQFF
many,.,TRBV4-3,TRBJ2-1,TGCGCCAGCAGCCAAGAGGGTAGCTTCTACAATGAGCAGTTCTTC,CASSQEGSFYNEQFF
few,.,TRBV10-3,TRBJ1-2,TGTGCCATCAGTGAGTCCCAAGGGGTAATCTTCTATGGCTACACCTTC,CAISESQGVIFYGYTF
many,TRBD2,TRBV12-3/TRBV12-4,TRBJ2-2,TGTGCCAGCAAGACTAGCGGGAACACCGGGGAGCTGTTTTTT,CASKTSGNTGELFF
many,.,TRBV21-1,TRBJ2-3,TGTGCCAGCACAGATACGCAGTATTTT,CASTDTQYF
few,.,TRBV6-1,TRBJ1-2,TGTGCCAGCAGTGAAGCTGGGGGAGGGGACGGCTACACCTTC,CASSEAGGGDGYTF
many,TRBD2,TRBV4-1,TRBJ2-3,TGCGCCAGCAGCCATCGAGCGGGAGAAACAGATACGCAGTATTTT,CASSHRAGETDTQYF
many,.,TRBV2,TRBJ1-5,TGTGCCAGCAGCTTGGGAGGGAGCAATCAGCCCCAGCATTTT,CASSLGGSNQPQHF
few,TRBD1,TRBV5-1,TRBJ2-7,TGCGCCAGCAGCTCGGACAGGGGGCTCACGGAGTACTTC,CASSSDRGLTEYF
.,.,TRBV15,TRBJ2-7,TGTGCCACCAGCAGAGATCGTAAAGGGCCGATTTACGAGCAGTACTTC,CATSRDRKGPIYEQYF
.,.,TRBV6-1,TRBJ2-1,TGTGCCAGCAGCGTGACCCGCAGCAGTGAGCAGTTCTTC,CASSVTRSSEQFF
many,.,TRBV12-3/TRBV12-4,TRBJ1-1,TGTGCCAGCAGTTCGACAAATTCAATGGAAGCTTTCTTT,CASSSTNSMEAFF
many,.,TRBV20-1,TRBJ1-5,TGCAGTGCTACCGAACAGGGCCCCGATCAGCCCCAGCATTTT,CSATEQGPDQPQHF
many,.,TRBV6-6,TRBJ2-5,TGTGCCAGCAGTCGGGTACAAGAGACCCAGTACTTC,CASSRVQETQYF
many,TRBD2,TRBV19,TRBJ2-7,TGTGCCAGTAGTGATTTAGCGGGAGCGGCCGAGCAGTACTTC,CASSDLAGAAEQYF
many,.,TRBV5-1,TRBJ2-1,TGCGCCAGCAGCCTAGACAGGCAAAGCTCCTACAATGAGCAGTTCTTC,CASSLDRQSSYNEQFF
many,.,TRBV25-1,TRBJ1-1,TGTGCCAGCAGTAATCGGCTGAACACTGAAGCTTTCTTT,CASSNRLNTEAFF
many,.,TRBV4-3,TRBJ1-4,TGCGCCAGCAGCCAAGATACGGCCAATGAAAAACTGTTTTTT,CASSQDTANEKLFF
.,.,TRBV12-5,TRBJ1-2,TGTGCTAGTGCGACAGGTACCCTCTATGGCTACACCTTC,CASATGTLYGYTF
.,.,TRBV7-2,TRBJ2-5,TGTGCCAGCAGCTCGGCGGCGGCGGGCCAAACGCGGGAGACCCAGTACTTC,CASSSAAAGQTRETQYF
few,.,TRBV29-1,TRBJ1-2,TGCAGCGTTGACGGGGGGTACTATGGCTACACCTTC,CSVDGGYYGYTF
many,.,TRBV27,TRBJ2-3,TGTGCCAGCAGTTTAGGGCTAGGAACAGATACGCAGTATTTT,CASSLGLGTDTQYF
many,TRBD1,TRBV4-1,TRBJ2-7,TGCGCCAGCAGCCAAGAGCAGCCTCAGACAGGGTCTCCCTACGAGCAGTACTTC,CASSQEQPQTGSPYEQYF
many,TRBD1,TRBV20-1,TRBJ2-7,TGCAGTGCTAGATCCCGACAGGGAAGAACCTACGAGCAGTACTTC,CSARSRQGRTYEQYF
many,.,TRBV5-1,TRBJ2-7,TGCGCCAGCAGCCCGACCACAACCGCCTCCTACGAGCAGTACTTC,CASSPTTTASYEQYF
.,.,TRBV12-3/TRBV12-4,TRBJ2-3,TGTGCCAGCGCTACTAGCACAGATACGCAGTATTTT,CASATSTDTQYF
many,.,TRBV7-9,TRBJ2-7,TGTGCCAGCAGCGGAAGTAATTCACCGGGACTGAATTCCTACGAGCAGTACTTC,CASSGSNSPGLNSYEQYF
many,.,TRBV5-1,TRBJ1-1,TGCGCCAGCAGTTGGGGGGCCAACACTGAAGCTTTCTTT,CASSWGANTEAFF
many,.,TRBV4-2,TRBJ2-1,TGTGCCAGCAGCCCCGCTAGCTTAAGCTCCTACAATGAGCAGTTCTTC,CASSPASLSSYNEQFF
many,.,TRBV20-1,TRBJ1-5,TGCAGTGCTATACAGTATAGCAATCAGCCCCAGCATTTT,CSAIQYSNQPQHF
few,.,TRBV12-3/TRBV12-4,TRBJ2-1,TGTGCCAGCAGTAGCCACGATGCGGCCTATAGGAATGAGCAGTTCTTC,CASSSHDAAYRNEQFF
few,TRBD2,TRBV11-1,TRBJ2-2,TGTGCCAGCAGCTCTACTAATCGGGGACTAGCGGGGGGCGCCGGGGAGCTGTTTTTT,CASSSTNRGLAGGAGELFF
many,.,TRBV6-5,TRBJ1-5,TGTGCCAGCAGTTACAGGGACGGACGCAATCAGCCCCAGCATTTT,CASSYRDGRNQPQHF
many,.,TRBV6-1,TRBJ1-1,TGTGCCAGCATCTCGAGCCCTTGGACTGAAGCTTTCTTT,CASISSPWTEAFF
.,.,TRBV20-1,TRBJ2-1,TGCAGTGCTAGAGATTCCCTCGGAAGCTCCTACAATGAGCAGTTCTTC,CSARDSLGSSYNEQFF
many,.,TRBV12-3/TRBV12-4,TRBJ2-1,TGTGCCAGCACCACGGACAGTGGAAGGGCCAATGAGCAGTTCTTC,CASTTDSGRANEQFF
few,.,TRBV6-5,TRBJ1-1,TGTGCCAGCAGTTACTCGGGAGGGAACACTGAAGCTTTCTTT,CASSYSGGNTEAFF
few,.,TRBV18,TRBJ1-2,TGTGCCAGCTCTTCGGGGGCGGATGGCTACACCTTC,CASSSGADGYTF
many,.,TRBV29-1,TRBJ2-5,TGCAGCGTTGGTACAGGGCCCCAAGAGACCCAGTACTTC,CSVGTGPQETQYF
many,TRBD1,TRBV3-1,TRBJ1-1,TGTGCCAGCAACCCAACAGGGGGCCCGAACACTGAAGCTTTCTTT,CASNPTGGPNTEAFF
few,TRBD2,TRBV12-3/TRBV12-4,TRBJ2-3,TGTGCCAGCAGAGAAAGCGGGGGGGCAGATACGCAGTATTTT,CASRESGGADTQYF
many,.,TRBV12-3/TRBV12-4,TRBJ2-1,TGTGCCAGCGGCCGCCTGAGGGATGAGCAGTTCTTC,CASGRLRDEQFF
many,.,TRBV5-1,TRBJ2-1,TGCGCCAGCAGCTGGGGGGAGTGGGGCTACAATGAGCAGTTCTTC,CASSWGEWGYNEQFF
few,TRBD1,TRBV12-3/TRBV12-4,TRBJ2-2,TGTGCCAGCAAACCTGGGACAGGGGGGACCGGGGAGCTGTTTTTT,CASKPGTGGTGELFF
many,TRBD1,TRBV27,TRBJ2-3,TGTGCCACCTCGGACAGGGGGCGTCCAGATACGCAGTATTTT,CATSDRGRPDTQYF